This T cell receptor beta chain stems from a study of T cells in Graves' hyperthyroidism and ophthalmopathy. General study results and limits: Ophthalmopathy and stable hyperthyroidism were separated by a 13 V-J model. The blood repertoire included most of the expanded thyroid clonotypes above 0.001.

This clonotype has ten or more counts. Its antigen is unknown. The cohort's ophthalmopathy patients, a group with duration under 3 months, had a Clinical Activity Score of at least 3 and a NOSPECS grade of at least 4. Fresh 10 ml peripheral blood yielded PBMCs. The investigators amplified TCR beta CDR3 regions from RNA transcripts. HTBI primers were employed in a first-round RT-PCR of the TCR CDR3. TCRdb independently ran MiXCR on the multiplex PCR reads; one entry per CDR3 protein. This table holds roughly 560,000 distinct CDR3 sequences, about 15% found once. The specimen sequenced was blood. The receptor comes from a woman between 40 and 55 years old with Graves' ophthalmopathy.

CDR3 sequence (DNA): TGTGCCAGCAGTTCTACAGGGGGTCGGCGGGTGACCCAGTACTTC. Protein product: CASSSTGGRRVTQYF. The rearrangement joins TRBV7-9 to TRBJ2-5, with 8 bases matching TRBD1. J gave up 7 bases and V 6 bases, and 13 bases lay outside the gene matches. This CDR3 is built from 15 residues. Germline V CDR1 and CDR2: SEHNR, FQNEAQ (reference sequence).